The clone carrying this T cell receptor beta chain was counted ten times or more. CDR1 and CDR2 (germline): DFQATT, SNEGSKA (reference sequence). CDR3 length: 15 residues. Trimming cost V 3 bases and J 2 bases; bases outside gene matches: 7. Time point meaning: newly diagnosed GD, antithyroid drugs for less than 3 months. PBMCs provided the RNA from which the TCR library was made. Roughly 9.3 milliliters of peripheral blood were taken and placed in EDTA tubes. The data stem from a study of regulatory T cells in long-lasting Graves disease. Looking at the study overall: The antithyroid drugs taken by newly diagnosed Graves' patients had been used for under 3 months.

The TCR beta library used iRepertoire HTBI primers with Arm-PCR amplification of CDR3. A single record per CDR3 protein comes from TCRdb applying MiXCR to the multiplex PCR reads. The sample consists of about 520,000 distinct CDR3 sequences, more than 10% of them appearing once. The sample was also reused in another study, on T cells in Graves' hyperthyroidism and ophthalmopathy. From that paper: HTBI primers were employed in a first-round RT-PCR of the TCR CDR3.

This rearrangement joins TRBV20-1 to TRBJ2-7, with TRBD2 matching over 10 bases. This clonotype originated in a woman in her 30s with Graves disease. This material consisted of peripheral blood mononuclear cells (PBMCs), taken at new diagnosis, from a patient treated with antithyroid drugs. The CDR3 DNA sequence: TGCAGTGCTAGCCCCTATCTAGCGGGAGCCTACGAGCAGTACTTC. Translated: CSASPYLAGAYEQYF.